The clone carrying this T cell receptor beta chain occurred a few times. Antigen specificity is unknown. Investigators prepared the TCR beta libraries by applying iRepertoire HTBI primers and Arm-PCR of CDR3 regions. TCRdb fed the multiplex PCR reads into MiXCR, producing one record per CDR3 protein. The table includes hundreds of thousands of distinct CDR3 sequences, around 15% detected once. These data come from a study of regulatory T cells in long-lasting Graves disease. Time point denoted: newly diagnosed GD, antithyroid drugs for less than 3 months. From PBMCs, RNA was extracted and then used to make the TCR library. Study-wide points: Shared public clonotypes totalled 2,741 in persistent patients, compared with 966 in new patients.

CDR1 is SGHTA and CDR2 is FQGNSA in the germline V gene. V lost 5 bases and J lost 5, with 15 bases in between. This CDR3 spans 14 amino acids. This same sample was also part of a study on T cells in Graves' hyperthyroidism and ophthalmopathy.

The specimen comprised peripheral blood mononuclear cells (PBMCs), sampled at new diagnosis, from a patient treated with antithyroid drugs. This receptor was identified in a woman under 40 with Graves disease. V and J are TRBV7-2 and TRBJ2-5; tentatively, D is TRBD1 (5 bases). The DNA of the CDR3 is TGTGCCAGCAGCCAACCAGGGCATCGGGAGACCCAGTACTTC. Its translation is CASSQPGHRETQYF.